Below, 2 T cell receptor beta chains from the same sample are listed, as sequenced in a study of shared clonotypes between healthy human individuals. Generated by immunoSEQ multiplex PCR, the TCRdb table keeps only in-frame clones and is missing some. Among roughly 2.2 million clones listed, approximately 93% were seen once. Input material: naive CD4+ T cells from PBMCs. Subset reported: CD45RA+ positively selected. The receptors originated from a man younger than 35 in good health. Some clones in this sample may be carry-over from other donors' samples.

The rearrangement joins TRBV5-1 to TRBJ2-7; 8 nucleotides match TRBD2. The CDR3 is 16 residues long. CDR1 is SGHRS and CDR2 is YFSETQ in the germline V gene. V gave up 0 bases and J gave up 3 bases; unmatched junction bases: 8. The CDR3 loop reads CASSLAGREARYEQYF. The CDR3 coding sequence is TGCGCCAGCAGCTTGGCCGGGCGGGAGGCCCGCTACGAGCAGTACTTC. The variable domain in full, with the rest retrieved from reference TRBV5-1 and TRBJ2-7, is KAGVTQTPRYLIKTRGQQVTLSCSPISGHRSVSWYQQTPGQGLQFLFEYFSETQRNKGNFPGRFSGRQFSNSRSEMNVSTLELGDSALYLCASSLAGREARYEQYFGPGTRLTVT.

This sequence joins TRBV2 and TRBJ2-7; D gene unclear. The CDR3 loop spans 13 amino acids. Trimming pared 9 bases from V and 6 bases from J, leaving 18 bases between. Germline assignment: CDR1 SNHLY and CDR2 FYNNEI. CDR3 coding DNA: TGTGCCAGTAGGGTGTCGGCCCCTAGCGAGCAGTACTTC. Encoded protein: CASRVSAPSEQYF.